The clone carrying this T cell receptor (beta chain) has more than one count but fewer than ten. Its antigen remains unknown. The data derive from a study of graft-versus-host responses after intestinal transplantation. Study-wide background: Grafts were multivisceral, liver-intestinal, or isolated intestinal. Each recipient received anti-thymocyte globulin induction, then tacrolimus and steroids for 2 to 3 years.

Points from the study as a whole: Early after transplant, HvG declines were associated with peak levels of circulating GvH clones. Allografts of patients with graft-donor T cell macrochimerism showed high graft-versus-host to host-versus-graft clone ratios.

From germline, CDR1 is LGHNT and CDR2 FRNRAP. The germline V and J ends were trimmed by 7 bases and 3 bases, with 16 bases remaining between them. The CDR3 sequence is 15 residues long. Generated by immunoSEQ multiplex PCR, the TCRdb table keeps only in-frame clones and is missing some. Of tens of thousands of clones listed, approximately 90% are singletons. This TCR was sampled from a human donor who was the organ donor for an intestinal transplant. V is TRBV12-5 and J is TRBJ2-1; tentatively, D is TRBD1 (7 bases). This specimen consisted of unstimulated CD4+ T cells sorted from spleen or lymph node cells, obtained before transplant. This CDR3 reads CASAPGGSIYNEQFF. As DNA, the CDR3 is TGTGCTAGTGCCCCAGGGGGGTCGATCTACAATGAGCAGTTCTTC.